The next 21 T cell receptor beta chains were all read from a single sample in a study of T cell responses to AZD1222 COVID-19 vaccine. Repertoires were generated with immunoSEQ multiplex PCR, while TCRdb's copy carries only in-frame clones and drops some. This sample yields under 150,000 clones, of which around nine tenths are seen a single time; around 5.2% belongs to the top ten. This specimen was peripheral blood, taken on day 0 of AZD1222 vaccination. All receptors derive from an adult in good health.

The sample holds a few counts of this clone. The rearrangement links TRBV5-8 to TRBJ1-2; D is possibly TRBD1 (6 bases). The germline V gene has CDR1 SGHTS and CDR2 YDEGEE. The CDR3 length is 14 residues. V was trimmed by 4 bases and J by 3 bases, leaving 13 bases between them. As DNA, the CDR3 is TGTGCCAGCAGCCATCCCAGGGGTTACTATGGCTACACCTTC. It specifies CASSHPRGYYGYTF. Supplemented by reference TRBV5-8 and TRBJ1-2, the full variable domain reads EAGVTQSPTHLIKTRGQQATLRCSPISGHTSVYWYQQALGLGLQFLLWYDEGEERNRGNFPPRFSGRQFPNYSSELNVNALELEDSALYLCASSHPRGYYGYTFGSGTRLTVV.

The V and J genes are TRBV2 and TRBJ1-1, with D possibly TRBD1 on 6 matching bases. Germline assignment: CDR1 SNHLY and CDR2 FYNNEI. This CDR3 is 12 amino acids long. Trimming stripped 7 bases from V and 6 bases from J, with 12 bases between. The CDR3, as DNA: TGTGCCAGCACTCTGGGGGGCGCTGAAGCTTTCTTT. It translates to CASTLGGAEAFF.

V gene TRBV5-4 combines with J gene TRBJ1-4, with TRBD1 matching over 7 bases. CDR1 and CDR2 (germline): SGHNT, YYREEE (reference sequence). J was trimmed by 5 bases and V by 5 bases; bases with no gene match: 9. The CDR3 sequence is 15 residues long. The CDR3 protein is CASSNQQGWNEKLFF. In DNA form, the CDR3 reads TGTGCCAGCAGTAATCAACAGGGGTGGAATGAAAAACTGTTTTTT.

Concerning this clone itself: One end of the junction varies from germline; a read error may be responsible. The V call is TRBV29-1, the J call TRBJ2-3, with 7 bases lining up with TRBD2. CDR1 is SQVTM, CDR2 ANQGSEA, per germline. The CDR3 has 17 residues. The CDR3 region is CSAELRELPYYTDTQYF. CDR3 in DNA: TGCAGCGCTGAACTGCGGGAGCTCCCATATTACACAGATACGCAGTATTTT.

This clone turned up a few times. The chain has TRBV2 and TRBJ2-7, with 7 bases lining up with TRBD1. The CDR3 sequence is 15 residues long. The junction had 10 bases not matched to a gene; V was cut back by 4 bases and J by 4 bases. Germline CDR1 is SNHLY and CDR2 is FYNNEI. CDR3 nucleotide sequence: TGTGCCAGCAGTGCGGCGACAGGGAAAATGTACGAGCAGTACTTC. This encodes CASSAATGKMYEQYF.

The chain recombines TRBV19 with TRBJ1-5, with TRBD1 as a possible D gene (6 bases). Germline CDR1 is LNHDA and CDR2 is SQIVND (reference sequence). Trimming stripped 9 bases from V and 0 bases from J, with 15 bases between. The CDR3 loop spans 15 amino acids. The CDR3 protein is CASVERTVSNQPQHF. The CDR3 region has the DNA TGTGCCAGCGTCGAGAGGACAGTTAGCAATCAGCCCCAGCATTTT.

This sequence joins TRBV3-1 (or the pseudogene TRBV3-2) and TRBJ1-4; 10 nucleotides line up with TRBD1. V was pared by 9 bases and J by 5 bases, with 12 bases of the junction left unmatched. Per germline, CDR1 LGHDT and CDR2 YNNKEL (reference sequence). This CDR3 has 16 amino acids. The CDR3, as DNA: TGTGCCAGTATGGGGACAGGGGTTCTCCGGAATGAAAAACTGTTTTTT. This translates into CASMGTGVLRNEKLFF.

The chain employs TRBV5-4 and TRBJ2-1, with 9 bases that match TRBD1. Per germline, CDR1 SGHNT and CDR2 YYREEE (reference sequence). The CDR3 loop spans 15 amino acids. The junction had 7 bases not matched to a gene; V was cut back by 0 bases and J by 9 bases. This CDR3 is CASSLVTGGAGEQFF. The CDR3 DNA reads TGTGCCAGCAGCTTGGTCACAGGGGGCGCGGGTGAGCAGTTCTTC.

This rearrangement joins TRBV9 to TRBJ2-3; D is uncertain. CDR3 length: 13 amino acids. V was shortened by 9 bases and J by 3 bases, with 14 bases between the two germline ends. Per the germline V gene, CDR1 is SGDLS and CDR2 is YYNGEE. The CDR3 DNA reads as TGTGCCACGAACGCATTGATAACAGATACGCAGTATTTT. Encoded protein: CATNALITDTQYF. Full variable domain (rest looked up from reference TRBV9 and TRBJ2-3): DSGVTQTPKHLITATGQRVTLRCSPRSGDLSVYWYQQSLDQGLQFLIQYYNGEERAKGNILERFSAQQFPDLHSELNLSSLELGDSALYFCATNALITDTQYFGPGTRLTVL.

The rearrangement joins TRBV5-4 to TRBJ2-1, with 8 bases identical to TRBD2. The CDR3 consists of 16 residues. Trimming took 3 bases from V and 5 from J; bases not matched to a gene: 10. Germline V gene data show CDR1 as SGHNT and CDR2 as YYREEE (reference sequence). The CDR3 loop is CASSSDPKRGHNEQFF. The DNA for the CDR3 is TGTGCCAGCAGCTCCGATCCGAAGCGGGGGCACAATGAGCAGTTCTTC. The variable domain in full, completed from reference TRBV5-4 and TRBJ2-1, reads ETGVTQSPTHLIKTRGQQVTLRCSSQSGHNTVSWYQQALGQGPQFIFQYYREEENGRGNFPPRFSGLQFPNYSSELNVNALELDDSALYLCASSSDPKRGHNEQFFGPGTRLTVL.

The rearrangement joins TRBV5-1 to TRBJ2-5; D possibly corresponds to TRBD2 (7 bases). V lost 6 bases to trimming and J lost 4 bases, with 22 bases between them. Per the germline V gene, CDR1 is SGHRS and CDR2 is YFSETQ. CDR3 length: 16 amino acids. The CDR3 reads CASKKEAGAEGETQYF. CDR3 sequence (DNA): TGCGCCAGCAAGAAAGAGGCGGGGGCAGAGGGAGAGACCCAGTACTTC.

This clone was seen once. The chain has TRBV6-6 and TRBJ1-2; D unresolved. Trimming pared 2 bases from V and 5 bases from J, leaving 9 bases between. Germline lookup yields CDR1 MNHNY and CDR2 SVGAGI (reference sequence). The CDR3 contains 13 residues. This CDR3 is CASSYIGPYGYTF. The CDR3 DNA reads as TGTGCCAGCAGTTACATCGGCCCATATGGCTACACCTTC.

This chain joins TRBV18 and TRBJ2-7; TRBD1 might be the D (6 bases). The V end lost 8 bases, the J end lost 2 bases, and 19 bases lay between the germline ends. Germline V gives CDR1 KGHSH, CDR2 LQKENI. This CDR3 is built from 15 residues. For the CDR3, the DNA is TGTGCCAGCCATCCAGGGACAATAAAAGCCTACGAGCAGTACTTC. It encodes CASHPGTIKAYEQYF.

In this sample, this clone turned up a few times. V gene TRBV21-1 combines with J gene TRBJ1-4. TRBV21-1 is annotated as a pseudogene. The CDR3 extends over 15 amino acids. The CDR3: CASRRGPIRHEKLFF. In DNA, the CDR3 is TGTGCCAGCAGGAGGGGCCCAATCCGGCATGAAAAACTGTTTTTT.

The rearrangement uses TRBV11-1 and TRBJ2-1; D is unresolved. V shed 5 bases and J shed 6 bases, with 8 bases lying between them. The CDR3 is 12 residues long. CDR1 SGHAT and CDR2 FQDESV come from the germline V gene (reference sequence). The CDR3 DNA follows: TGTGCCAGCAGCCCGGATAGCAATGAGCAGTTCTTC. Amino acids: CASSPDSNEQFF.

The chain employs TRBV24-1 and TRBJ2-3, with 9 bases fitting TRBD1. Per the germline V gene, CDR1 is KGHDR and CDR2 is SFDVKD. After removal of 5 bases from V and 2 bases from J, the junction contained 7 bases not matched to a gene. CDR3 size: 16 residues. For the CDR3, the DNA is TGTGCCACCAGTGGGACAGGGGCCGGATTCACAGATACGCAGTATTTT. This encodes CATSGTGAGFTDTQYF.

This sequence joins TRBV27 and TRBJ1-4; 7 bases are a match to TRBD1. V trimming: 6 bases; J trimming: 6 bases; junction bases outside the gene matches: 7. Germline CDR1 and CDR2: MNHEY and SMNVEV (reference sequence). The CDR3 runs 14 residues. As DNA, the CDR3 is TGTGCCAGCAGATTACAGGGGTGGGATGAAAAACTGTTTTTT. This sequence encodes CASRLQGWDEKLFF. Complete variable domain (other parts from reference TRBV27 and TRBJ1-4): EAQVTQNPRYLITVTGKKLTVTCSQNMNHEYMSWYRQDPGLGLRQIYYSMNVEVTDKGDVPEGYKVSRKEKRNFPLILESPSPNQTSLYFCASRLQGWDEKLFFGSGTQLSVL.

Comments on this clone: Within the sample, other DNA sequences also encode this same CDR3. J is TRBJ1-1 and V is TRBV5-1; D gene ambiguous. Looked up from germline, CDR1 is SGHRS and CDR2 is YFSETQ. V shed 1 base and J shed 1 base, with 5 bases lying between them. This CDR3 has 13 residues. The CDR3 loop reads CASSLTRNTEAFF. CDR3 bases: TGCGCCAGCAGCTTGACGAGGAACACTGAAGCTTTCTTT.

The CDR3 sequence: CASSFTISYEQYF. Written as DNA, the CDR3 is TGTGCCAGCAGTTTTACGATCTCCTACGAGCAGTACTTC. This chain links TRBV12-3 or TRBV12-4 with TRBJ2-7; D remains ambiguous. This CDR3 has 13 amino acids. The V gene lost 3 bases and the J gene lost 0 bases, with 6 bases spanning the gap.

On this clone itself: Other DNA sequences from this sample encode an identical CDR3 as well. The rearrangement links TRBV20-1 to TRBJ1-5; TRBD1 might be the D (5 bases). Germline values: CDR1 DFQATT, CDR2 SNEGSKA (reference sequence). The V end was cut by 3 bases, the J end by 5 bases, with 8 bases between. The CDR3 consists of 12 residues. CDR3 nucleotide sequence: TGCAGTGCTAGTCAAGGGGATCAGCCCCAGCATTTT. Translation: CSASQGDQPQHF.

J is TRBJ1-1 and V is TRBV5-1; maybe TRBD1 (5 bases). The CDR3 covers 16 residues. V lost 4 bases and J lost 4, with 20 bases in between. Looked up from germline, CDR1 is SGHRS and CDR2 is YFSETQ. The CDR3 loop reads CASSPGGTPGSTEAFF. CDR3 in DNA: TGCGCCAGCAGCCCCGGAGGGACCCCGGGGAGCACTGAAGCTTTCTTT.